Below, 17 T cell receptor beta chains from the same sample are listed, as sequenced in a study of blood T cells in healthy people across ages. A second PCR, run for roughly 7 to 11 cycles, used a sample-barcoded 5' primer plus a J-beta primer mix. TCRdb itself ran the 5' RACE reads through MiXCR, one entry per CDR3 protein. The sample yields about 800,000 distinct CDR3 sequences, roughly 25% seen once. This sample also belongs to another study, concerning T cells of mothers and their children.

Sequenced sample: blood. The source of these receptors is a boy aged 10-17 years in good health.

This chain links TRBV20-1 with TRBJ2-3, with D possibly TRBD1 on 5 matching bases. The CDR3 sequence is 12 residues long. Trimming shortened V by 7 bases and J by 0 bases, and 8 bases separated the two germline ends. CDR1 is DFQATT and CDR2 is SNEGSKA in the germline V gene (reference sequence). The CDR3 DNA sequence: TGCAGTGTCAAGGGGAGCACAGATACGCAGTATTTT. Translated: CSVKGSTDTQYF.

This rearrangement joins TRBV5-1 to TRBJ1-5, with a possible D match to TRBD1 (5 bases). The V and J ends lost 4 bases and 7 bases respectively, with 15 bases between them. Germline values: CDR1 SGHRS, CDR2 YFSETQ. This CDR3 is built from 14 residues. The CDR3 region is CASSPDTAGQPQHF. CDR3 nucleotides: TGCGCCAGCAGCCCGGACACTGCCGGGCAGCCCCAGCATTTT. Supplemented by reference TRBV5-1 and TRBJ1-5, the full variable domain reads KAGVTQTPRYLIKTRGQQVTLSCSPISGHRSVSWYQQTPGQGLQFLFEYFSETQRNKGNFPGRFSGRQFSNSRSEMNVSTLELGDSALYLCASSPDTAGQPQHFGDGTRLSIL.

The CDR3 region has the DNA TGTGCCAGCAGCTTATACCACGGTGGCTACACCTTC. Protein product: CASSLYHGGYTF. The chain recombines TRBV7-9 with TRBJ1-2; the D is unclear. CDR1 SEHNR and CDR2 FQNEAQ come from the germline V gene (reference sequence). CDR3 length: 12 residues. Deletions cut 2 bases from V and 7 bases from J, with 8 bases between.

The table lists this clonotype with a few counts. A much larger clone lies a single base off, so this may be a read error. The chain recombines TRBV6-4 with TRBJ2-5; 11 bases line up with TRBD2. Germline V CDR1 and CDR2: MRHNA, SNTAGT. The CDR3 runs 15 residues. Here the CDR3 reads CASSDSSGGANERFF. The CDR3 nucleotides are TGTGCCAGCAGTGACTCTAGCGGGGGGGCCAATGAGCGGTTCTTC.

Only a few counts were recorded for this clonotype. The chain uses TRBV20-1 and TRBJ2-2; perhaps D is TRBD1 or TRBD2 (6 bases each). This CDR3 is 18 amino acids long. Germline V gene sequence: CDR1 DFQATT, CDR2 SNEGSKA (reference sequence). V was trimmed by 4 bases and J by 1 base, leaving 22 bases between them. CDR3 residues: CSATPLLFGGLNTGELFF. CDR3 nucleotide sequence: TGCAGTGCTACCCCCCTCTTATTCGGGGGCCTGAACACCGGGGAGCTGTTTTTT.

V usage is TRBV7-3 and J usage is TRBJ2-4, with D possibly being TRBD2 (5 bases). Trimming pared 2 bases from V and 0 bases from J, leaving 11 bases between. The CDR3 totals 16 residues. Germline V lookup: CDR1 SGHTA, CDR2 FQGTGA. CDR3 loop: CASSLLGREAKNIQYF. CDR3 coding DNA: TGTGCCAGCAGCTTACTCGGACGGGAAGCCAAAAACATTCAGTACTTC.

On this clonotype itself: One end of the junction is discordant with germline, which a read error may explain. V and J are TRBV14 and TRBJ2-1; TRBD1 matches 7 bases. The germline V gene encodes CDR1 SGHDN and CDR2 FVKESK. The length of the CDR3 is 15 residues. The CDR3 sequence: CASSPRQGAYNERFF. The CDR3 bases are TGTGCCAGCAGCCCGCGACAGGGCGCGTACAATGAGCGGTTCTTC. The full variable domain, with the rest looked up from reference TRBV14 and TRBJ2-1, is EAGVTQFPSHSVIEKGQTVTLRCDPISGHDNLYWYRRVMGKEIKFLLHFVKESKQDESGMPNNRFLAERTGGTYSTLKVQPAELEDSGVYFCASSPRQGAYNERFFGPGTRLTVL.

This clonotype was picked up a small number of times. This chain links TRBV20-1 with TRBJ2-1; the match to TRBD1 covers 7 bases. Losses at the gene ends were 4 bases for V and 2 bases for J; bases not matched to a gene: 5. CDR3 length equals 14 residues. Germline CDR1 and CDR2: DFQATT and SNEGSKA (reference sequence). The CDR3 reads CSATPQGAYNEQFF. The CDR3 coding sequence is TGCAGTGCTACTCCGCAGGGGGCCTACAATGAGCAGTTCTTC.

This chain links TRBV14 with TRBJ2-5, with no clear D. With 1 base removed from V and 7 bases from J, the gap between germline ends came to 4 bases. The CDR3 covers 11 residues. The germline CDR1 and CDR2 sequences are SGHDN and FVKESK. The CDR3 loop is CASSQGPTQYF. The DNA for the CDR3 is TGTGCCAGCAGCCAAGGTCCGACCCAGTACTTC.

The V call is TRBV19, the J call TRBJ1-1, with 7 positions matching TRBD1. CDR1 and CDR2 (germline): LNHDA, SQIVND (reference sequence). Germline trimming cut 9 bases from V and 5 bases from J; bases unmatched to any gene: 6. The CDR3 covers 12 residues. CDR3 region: CASSNRGTEAFF. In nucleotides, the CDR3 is TGTGCCAGCAGCAACAGGGGAACTGAAGCTTTCTTT.

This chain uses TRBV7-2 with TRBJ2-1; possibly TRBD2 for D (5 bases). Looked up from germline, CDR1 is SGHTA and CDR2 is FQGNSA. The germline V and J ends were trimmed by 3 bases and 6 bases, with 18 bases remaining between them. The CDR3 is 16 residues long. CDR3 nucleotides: TGTGCCAGCAGCTTCTCCGGGGAAAGTGTTTTCAATGAGCAGTTCTTC. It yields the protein CASSFSGESVFNEQFF.

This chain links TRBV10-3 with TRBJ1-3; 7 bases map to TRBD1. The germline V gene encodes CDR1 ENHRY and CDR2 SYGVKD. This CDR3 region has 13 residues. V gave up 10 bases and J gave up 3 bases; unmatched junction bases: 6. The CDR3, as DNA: TGTGCCACCGAGGGGGCCGGTGGAAACACCATATATTTT. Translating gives CATEGAGGNTIYF.

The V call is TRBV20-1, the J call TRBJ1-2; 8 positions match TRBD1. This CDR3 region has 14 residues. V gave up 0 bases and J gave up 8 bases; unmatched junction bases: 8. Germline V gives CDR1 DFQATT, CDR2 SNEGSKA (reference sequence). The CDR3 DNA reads TGCAGTGCTAGAGACACCGGGACAGGTGCCGGCTACACCTTC. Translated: CSARDTGTGAGYTF.

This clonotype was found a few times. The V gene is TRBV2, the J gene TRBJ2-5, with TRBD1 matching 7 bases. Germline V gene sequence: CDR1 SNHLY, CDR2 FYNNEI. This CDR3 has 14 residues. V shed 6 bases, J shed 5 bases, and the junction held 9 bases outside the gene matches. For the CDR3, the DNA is TGTGCCAGCAGGGAGACAGGGTCCATCGAGACCCAGTACTTC. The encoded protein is CASRETGSIETQYF.

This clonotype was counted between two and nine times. CDR3 sequence: CASSLFPDTGELFF. CDR3 coding DNA: TGCGCCAGCAGCTTATTCCCGGACACCGGGGAGCTGTTTTTT. J is TRBJ2-2 and V is TRBV5-1; no firm D call. Germline CDR1 SGHRS, CDR2 YFSETQ. V dropped 2 bases and J dropped 3 bases, with 8 bases sitting between them. This CDR3 comprises 14 residues.

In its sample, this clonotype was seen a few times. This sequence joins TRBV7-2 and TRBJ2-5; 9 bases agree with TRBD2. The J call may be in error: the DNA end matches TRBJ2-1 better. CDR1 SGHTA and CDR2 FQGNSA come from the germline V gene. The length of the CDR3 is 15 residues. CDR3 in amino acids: CASSPLAGPYNEQFF. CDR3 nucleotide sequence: TGTGCCAGCAGCCCGCTAGCGGGACCATACAATGAGCAGTTCTTC.

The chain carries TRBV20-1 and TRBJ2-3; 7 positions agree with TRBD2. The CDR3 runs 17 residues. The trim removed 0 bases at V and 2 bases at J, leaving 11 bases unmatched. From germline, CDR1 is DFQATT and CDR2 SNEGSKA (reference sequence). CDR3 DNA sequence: TGCAGTGCTAGAGATCCATCGGGGGGAAAACTCACAGATACGCAGTATTTT. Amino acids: CSARDPSGGKLTDTQYF.